This T cell receptor beta chain originates from a study of T cells after yellow fever vaccination. General study results and limits: In post-booster samples, most primary-vaccination clones reappeared (just under 97% CD4, roughly 88% CD8).

About this clonotype itself: Its antigen is unidentified.

The authors made TCR cDNA by 5'RACE template switching, adding a universal primer site and UMIs. TCRdb passed the 5' RACE reads through MiXCR, listing each CDR3 protein once. This table has almost 600,000 distinct CDR3 sequences, approximately 13% appearing once. Germline V gene sequence: CDR1 LGHDT, CDR2 YNNKEL (reference sequence). The CDR3 length is 13 residues. V was cut by 2 bases and J by 14 bases, with 15 bases left in between. The material sequenced was PBMCs, taken on the day of the yellow fever booster vaccination. The chain is built from TRBV3-1 and TRBJ1-4; D is undetermined. The TCR was taken from a man under 40 who received the YFV17D yellow fever vaccine. The CDR3: CASSQSDWKWLFF. The DNA for the CDR3 is TGTGCCAGCAGCCAATCAGACTGGAAGTGGCTGTTTTTT.